Listed below are T cell receptor beta chains from one sample, sequenced in a study of blood T cell repertoires in COVID-19. The method was immunoSEQ multiplex PCR; TCRdb's version includes in-frame clones alone and lacks a portion of them. The data show just over 300,000 clones, around 87% seen once. Sequencing was carried out using PBMCs or T cells enriched from blood (not recorded which). The receptors here all came from a woman aged 18-29 years with acute COVID-19. Each CDR3 is given with its conserved first and last residue. A D gene is named only where the DNA matches it firmly. Rows may omit the clone size; those that give it use once, few, many or a size class.

J: TRBJ2-1
size: NA
V: TRBV4-1
D: TRBD2
CDR3: CASSPGLAGVSYNEQFF
DNA: TGCGCCAGCAGCCCGGGACTAGCGGGAGTATCCTACAATGAGCAGTTCTTC

J: TRBJ1-5
size: NA
V: TRBV24-1
D: NA
CDR3: CATSVKGNNQPQHF
DNA: TGTGCCACCAGTGTTAAGGGGAACAATCAGCCCCAGCATTTT

J: TRBJ2-2
size: NA
V: TRBV7-3
D: NA
CDR3: CASSLTPSRTGELFF
DNA: TGTGCCAGCAGCTTAACACCGAGTCGGACCGGGGAGCTGTTTTTT

J: TRBJ2-2
size: NA
V: TRBV5-1
D: TRBD1
CDR3: CASRGRQGSAGELFF
DNA: TGCGCCAGCAGGGGTCGACAGGGTTCGGCCGGGGAGCTGTTTTTT

J: TRBJ1-1
size: NA
V: TRBV7-9
D: NA
CDR3: CASSFSQGFTEAFF
DNA: TGTGCCAGCAGCTTTTCACAGGGTTTCACTGAAGCTTTCTTT

J: TRBJ2-7
size: few
V: TRBV9
D: TRBD2
CDR3: CASSVEGSGSIKEQYF
DNA: TGTGCCAGCAGCGTAGAGGGTAGCGGGAGCATAAAAGAGCAGTACTTC

J: TRBJ2-3
size: NA
V: TRBV6-8
D: TRBD2
CDR3: CASSHSGSPTDTQYF
DNA: TGTGCCAGCAGTCATAGCGGGAGCCCCACAGATACGCAGTATTTT

J: TRBJ2-6
size: once
V: TRBV10-1
D: TRBD2
CDR3: CASSESNGARTSGRSGANVLTF
DNA: TGCGCCAGCAGTGAGTCGAACGGGGCTAGGACTAGCGGGCGCTCTGGGGCCAACGTCCTGACTTTC

J: TRBJ1-1
size: NA
V: TRBV7-3
D: NA
CDR3: CASSPTAMNTEAFF
DNA: TGTGCCAGCAGCCCGACAGCTATGAACACTGAAGCTTTCTTT

J: TRBJ2-7
size: NA
V: TRBV27
D: NA
CDR3: CASSFGQSYEQYF
DNA: TGTGCCAGCAGTTTCGGACAGAGCTACGAGCAGTACTTC

J: TRBJ1-5
size: once
V: TRBV28
D: NA
CDR3: CASRVTGHQPQHF
DNA: TGTGCCAGCCGAGTGACAGGCCATCAGCCCCAGCATTTT

J: TRBJ2-7
size: NA
V: TRBV28
D: TRBD1
CDR3: CASRGDSPSSYEQYF
DNA: TGTGCCAGCAGGGGGGACAGCCCTAGCTCCTACGAGCAGTACTTC

J: TRBJ2-5
size: once
V: TRBV28
D: TRBD2
CDR3: CASPPRGSDQETQYF
DNA: TGTGCCAGCCCCCCGCGGGGGTCCGATCAAGAGACCCAGTACTTC

J: TRBJ1-5
size: NA
V: TRBV19
D: NA
CDR3: CASSAYGRDNQPQHF
DNA: TGTGCCAGTAGTGCCTATGGACGGGACAATCAGCCCCAGCATTTT

J: TRBJ2-7
size: NA
V: TRBV7-9
D: NA
CDR3: CASSQTGIPYEQYF
DNA: TGTGCCAGCAGTCAAACAGGGATTCCCTACGAGCAGTACTTC

J: TRBJ2-1
size: few
V: TRBV5-4
D: NA
CDR3: CASSLGLENEQFF
DNA: TGTGCCAGCAGCTTGGGACTAGAGAATGAGCAGTTCTTC

J: TRBJ2-1
size: few
V: TRBV5-6
D: TRBD2
CDR3: CASSLGGLAGSYNEQFF
DNA: TGTGCCAGCAGCTTGGGGGGACTAGCGGGCTCCTACAATGAGCAGTTCTTC

J: TRBJ2-3
size: NA
V: TRBV9
D: TRBD2
CDR3: CASSVTVGGGEDTQYF
DNA: TGTGCCAGCAGCGTAACTGTCGGGGGAGGGGAAGATACGCAGTATTTT

J: TRBJ1-1
size: NA
V: TRBV10-3
D: TRBD1
CDR3: CAIRTGGTEAFF
DNA: TGTGCCATCAGGACAGGGGGCACTGAAGCTTTCTTT

J: TRBJ2-7
size: NA
V: TRBV27
D: TRBD2
CDR3: CASRRGLAGPYEQYF
DNA: TGTGCCAGCAGAAGGGGACTAGCGGGCCCCTACGAGCAGTACTTC

J: TRBJ1-1
size: NA
V: TRBV5-1
D: NA
CDR3: CASSLEGRTEAFF
DNA: TGCGCCAGCAGCTTGGAGGGGCGCACTGAAGCTTTCTTT

J: TRBJ2-2
size: NA
V: TRBV30
D: NA
CDR3: CAWSVGGTGELFF
DNA: TGTGCCTGGAGTGTAGGAGGGACCGGGGAGCTGTTTTTT

J: TRBJ2-2
size: NA
V: TRBV27
D: NA
CDR3: CASSKLETGRGELFF
DNA: TGTGCCAGCAGCAAACTAGAAACGGGTCGCGGGGAGCTGTTTTTT

J: TRBJ2-7
size: few
V: TRBV5-1
D: NA
CDR3: CASSLAPGGQNRQYF
DNA: TGCGCCAGCAGCTTGGCCCCCGGGGGGCAAAACCGGCAGTACTTC

J: TRBJ1-5
size: NA
V: TRBV7-8
D: TRBD1
CDR3: CASSPYRGRGDQPQHF
DNA: TGTGCCAGCAGCCCGTACAGGGGGCGCGGTGATCAGCCCCAGCATTTT

J: TRBJ2-7
size: NA
V: TRBV28
D: TRBD2
CDR3: CSGGRSLLSYEQYF
DNA: TGCTCGGGCGGGAGATCTTTACTATCCTACGAGCAGTACTTC

J: TRBJ1-3
size: NA
V: TRBV7-2
D: NA
CDR3: CASSLDSFSGNTIYF
DNA: TGTGCCAGCAGCCTTGACAGTTTCTCTGGAAACACCATATATTTT

J: TRBJ2-1
size: NA
V: TRBV21-1
D: NA
CDR3: CASSKVSLARIDEQFF
DNA: TGTGCCAGCAGCAAAGTATCACTAGCGAGAATCGATGAGCAGTTCTTC

J: TRBJ1-1
size: NA
V: TRBV27
D: TRBD1
CDR3: CASSSYRGRDTEAFF
DNA: TGTGCCAGCAGTTCGTACAGGGGAAGGGACACTGAAGCTTTCTTT

J: TRBJ2-1
size: NA
V: TRBV5-6
D: TRBD1
CDR3: CASSLEGAVEQFF
DNA: TGTGCCAGCAGCTTGGAGGGGGCGGTTGAGCAGTTCTTC

J: TRBJ2-2
size: NA
V: TRBV14
D: NA
CDR3: CASSQDRPGIGELFF
DNA: TGTGCCAGCAGCCAAGATCGGCCGGGGATCGGGGAGCTGTTTTTT

J: TRBJ2-3
size: NA
V: TRBV27
D: NA
CDR3: CASSPSGNTQYF
DNA: TGTGCCAGCAGTCCCTCGGGAAATACGCAGTATTTT

J: TRBJ2-3
size: NA
V: TRBV11-3
D: NA
CDR3: CASSPIRGEDTDTQYF
DNA: TGTGCCAGCAGCCCAATCAGAGGGGAGGACACAGATACGCAGTATTTT

J: TRBJ2-3
size: NA
V: TRBV7-8
D: NA
CDR3: CASSLSGTAGTQYF
DNA: TGTGCCAGCAGCTTAAGTGGGACTGCAGGGACGCAGTATTTT

J: TRBJ2-2
size: NA
V: TRBV7-3
D: TRBD1
CDR3: CASSIGTVDTGELFF
DNA: TGTGCCAGCAGCATCGGGACAGTGGACACCGGGGAGCTGTTTTTT

J: TRBJ1-5
size: NA
V: TRBV5-8
D: TRBD1
CDR3: CASSQTGALGWPQHF
DNA: TGTGCCAGCAGCCAAACAGGGGCTCTGGGATGGCCCCAGCATTTT

J: TRBJ2-2
size: NA
V: TRBV7-7
D: TRBD1
CDR3: CASSLAGGNTGELFF
DNA: TGTGCTAGCAGCTTAGCAGGGGGCAACACCGGGGAGCTGTTTTTT

J: TRBJ1-1
size: NA
V: TRBV30
D: TRBD1
CDR3: CAWSWRTGSSEAFF
DNA: TGTGCCTGGAGTTGGAGGACAGGGTCCAGTGAAGCTTTCTTT

J: TRBJ1-5
size: NA
V: TRBV6-4
D: NA
CDR3: CASSDRYGGPQHF
DNA: TGTGCCAGCAGTGACCGATACGGAGGGCCCCAGCATTTT

J: TRBJ1-5
size: NA
V: TRBV29-1
D: TRBD1
CDR3: CSASDRGTNQPQHF
DNA: TGCAGCGCTTCGGACAGGGGGACCAATCAGCCCCAGCATTTT

J: TRBJ1-6
size: NA
V: TRBV6-5
D: NA
CDR3: CASSYQPSSYNSPLHF
DNA: TGTGCCAGCAGTTACCAGCCTAGCTCCTATAATTCACCCCTCCACTTT

J: TRBJ1-4
size: NA
V: TRBV9
D: NA
CDR3: CASQGGSNEKLFF
DNA: TGTGCCTCACAGGGAGGGTCTAATGAAAAACTGTTTTTT

J: TRBJ2-1
size: once
V: TRBV10-3
D: TRBD2
CDR3: CAINGLGLYNEQFF
DNA: TGTGCCATCAATGGACTAGGACTGTACAATGAGCAGTTCTTC

J: TRBJ2-5
size: NA
V: TRBV28
D: NA
CDR3: CASSPSRTEGTQYF
DNA: TGTGCCAGCAGTCCATCCCGGACAGAAGGGACCCAGTACTTC

J: TRBJ1-3
size: NA
V: TRBV5-1
D: NA
CDR3: CASSLPGNTIYF
DNA: TGCGCCAGCAGCCTTCCCGGAAACACCATATATTTT

J: TRBJ2-5
size: NA
V: TRBV3-1/TRBV3-2
D: NA
CDR3: CASSQSDRQYF
DNA: TGTGCCAGCAGCCAGTCTGACAGGCAGTACTTC

J: TRBJ2-2
size: NA
V: TRBV11-3
D: NA
CDR3: CASSLALFDTYTGELFF
DNA: TGTGCCAGCAGCTTGGCACTTTTTGACACCTACACCGGGGAGCTGTTTTTT

J: TRBJ1-5
size: NA
V: TRBV19
D: NA
CDR3: CASSRRGQISNQPQHF
DNA: TGTGCCAGTAGCCGAAGGGGACAAATTAGCAATCAGCCCCAGCATTTT

J: TRBJ1-4
size: NA
V: TRBV19
D: TRBD1
CDR3: CASSIRTGTNEKLFF
DNA: TGTGCCAGTAGTATTCGGACAGGAACTAATGAAAAACTGTTTTTT

J: TRBJ2-7
size: NA
V: TRBV7-3
D: NA
CDR3: CASSFGTGTYEQYF
DNA: TGTGCCAGCAGCTTTGGGACTGGAACCTACGAGCAGTACTTC

J: TRBJ1-4
size: NA
V: TRBV10-1
D: NA
CDR3: CASPGTSATNEKLFF
DNA: TGCGCCAGCCCGGGGACTTCTGCAACTAATGAAAAACTGTTTTTT

J: TRBJ1-1
size: NA
V: TRBV5-1
D: TRBD1
CDR3: CASSLAWDRGTEAFF
DNA: TGCGCCAGCAGCTTGGCCTGGGACAGGGGCACTGAAGCTTTCTTT

J: TRBJ1-2
size: NA
V: TRBV3-1/TRBV3-2
D: NA
CDR3: CASSQDWQGSYTF
DNA: TGTGCCAGCAGCCAAGATTGGCAGGGCAGCTACACCTTC

J: TRBJ2-1
size: NA
V: TRBV28
D: TRBD2
CDR3: CASSDNPFGTSGRDEQFF
DNA: TGTGCCAGCAGTGACAATCCTTTCGGGACTAGCGGGAGGGATGAGCAGTTCTTC

J: TRBJ1-3
size: NA
V: TRBV11-3
D: TRBD1
CDR3: CASSSDRVPGNTIYF
DNA: TGTGCCAGCAGCTCGGACAGGGTACCTGGAAACACCATATATTTT